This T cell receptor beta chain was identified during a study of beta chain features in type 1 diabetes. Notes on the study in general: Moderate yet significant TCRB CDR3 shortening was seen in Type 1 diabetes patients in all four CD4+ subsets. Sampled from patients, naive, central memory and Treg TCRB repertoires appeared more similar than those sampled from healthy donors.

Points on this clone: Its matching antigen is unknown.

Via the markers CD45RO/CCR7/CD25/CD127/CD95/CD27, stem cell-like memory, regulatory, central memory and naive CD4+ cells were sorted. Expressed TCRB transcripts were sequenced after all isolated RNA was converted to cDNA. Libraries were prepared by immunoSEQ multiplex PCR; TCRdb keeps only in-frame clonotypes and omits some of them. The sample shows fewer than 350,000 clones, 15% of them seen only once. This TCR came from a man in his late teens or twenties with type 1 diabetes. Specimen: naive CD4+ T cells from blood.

The CDR3 loop is CASSPSTPQYF. CDR3 nucleotides: TGTGCCAGCAGCCCATCTACGCCGCAGTATTTT. The rearrangement links TRBV7-8 to TRBJ2-3, with no clear D. Trimming took 5 bases from V and 10 from J, leaving 10 bases between them. The germline CDR1 and CDR2 sequences are SGHVS and FQNEAQ. The CDR3 loop spans 11 amino acids.